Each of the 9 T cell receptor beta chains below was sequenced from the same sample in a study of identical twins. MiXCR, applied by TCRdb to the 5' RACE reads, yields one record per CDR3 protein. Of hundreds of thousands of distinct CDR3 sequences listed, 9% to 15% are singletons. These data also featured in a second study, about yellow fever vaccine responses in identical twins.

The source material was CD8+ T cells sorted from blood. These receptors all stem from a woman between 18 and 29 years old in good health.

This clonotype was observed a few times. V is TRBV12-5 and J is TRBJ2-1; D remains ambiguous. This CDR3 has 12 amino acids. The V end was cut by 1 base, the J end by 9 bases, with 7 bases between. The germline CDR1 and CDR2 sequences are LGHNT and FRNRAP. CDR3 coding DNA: TGTGCTAGTGGTTTGGGAGACACTGAGCAGTTCTTC. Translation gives CASGLGDTEQFF.

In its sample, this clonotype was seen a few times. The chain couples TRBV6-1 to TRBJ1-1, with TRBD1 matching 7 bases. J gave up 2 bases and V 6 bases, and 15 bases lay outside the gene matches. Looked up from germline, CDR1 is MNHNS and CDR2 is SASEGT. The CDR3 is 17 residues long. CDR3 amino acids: CASSHSPGTARNTEAFF. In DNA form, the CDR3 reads TGTGCCAGCAGCCATAGTCCCGGGACAGCAAGAAACACTGAAGCTTTCTTT.

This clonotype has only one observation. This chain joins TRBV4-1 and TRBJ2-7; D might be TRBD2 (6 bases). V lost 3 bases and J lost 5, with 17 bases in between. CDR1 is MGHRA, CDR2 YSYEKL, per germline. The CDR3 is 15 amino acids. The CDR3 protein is CASSHAYSGTDEQYV. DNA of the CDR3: TGCGCCAGCAGCCATGCCTACTCCGGGACTGACGAGCAGTACGTC.

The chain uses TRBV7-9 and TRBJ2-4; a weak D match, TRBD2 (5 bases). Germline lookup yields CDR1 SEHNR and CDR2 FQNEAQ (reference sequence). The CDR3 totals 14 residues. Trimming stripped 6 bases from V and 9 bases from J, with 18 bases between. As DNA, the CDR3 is TGTGCCAGCAGACCTCCGTCGGGGTCGGGCATTCAGTACTTC. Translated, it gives CASRPPSGSGIQYF. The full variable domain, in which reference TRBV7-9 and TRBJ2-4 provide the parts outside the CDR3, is DTGVSQNPRHKITKRGQNVTFRCDPISEHNRLYWYRQTLGQGPEFLTYFQNEAQLEKSRLLSDRFSAERPKGSFSTLEIQRTEQGDSAMYLCASRPPSGSGIQYFGAGTRLSVL.

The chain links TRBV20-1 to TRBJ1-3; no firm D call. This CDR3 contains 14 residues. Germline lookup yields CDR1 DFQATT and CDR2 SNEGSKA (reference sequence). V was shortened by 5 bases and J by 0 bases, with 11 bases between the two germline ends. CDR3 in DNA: TGCAGTGCTCTTCCCCCTTTCTCTGGAAACACCATATATTTT. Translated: CSALPPFSGNTIYF.

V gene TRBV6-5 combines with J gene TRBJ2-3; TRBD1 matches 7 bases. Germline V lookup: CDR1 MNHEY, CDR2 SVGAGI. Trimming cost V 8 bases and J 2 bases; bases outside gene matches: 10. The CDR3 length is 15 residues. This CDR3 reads CASGTDHIFTDTQYF. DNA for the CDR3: TGTGCCAGCGGGACAGACCACATATTCACAGATACGCAGTATTTT.

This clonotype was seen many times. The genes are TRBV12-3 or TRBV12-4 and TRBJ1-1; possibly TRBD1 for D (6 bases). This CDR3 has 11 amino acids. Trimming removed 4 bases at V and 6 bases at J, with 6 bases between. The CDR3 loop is CASSSGAEAFF. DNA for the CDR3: TGTGCCAGCAGTTCAGGGGCTGAAGCTTTCTTT.

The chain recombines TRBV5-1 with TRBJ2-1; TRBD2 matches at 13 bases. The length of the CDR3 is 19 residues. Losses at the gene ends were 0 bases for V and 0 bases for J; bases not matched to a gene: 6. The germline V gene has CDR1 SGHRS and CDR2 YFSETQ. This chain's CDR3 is CASSLGGLAGLGSYNEQFF. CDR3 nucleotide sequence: TGCGCCAGCAGCTTGGGGGGACTAGCGGGATTAGGCTCCTACAATGAGCAGTTCTTC.

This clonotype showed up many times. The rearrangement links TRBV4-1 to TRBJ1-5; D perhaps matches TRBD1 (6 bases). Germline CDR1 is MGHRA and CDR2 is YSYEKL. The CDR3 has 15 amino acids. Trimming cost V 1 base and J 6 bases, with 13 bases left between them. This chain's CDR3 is CASSQGPGEGQPQHF. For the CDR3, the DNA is TGCGCCAGCAGCCAAGGGCCAGGGGAGGGTCAGCCCCAGCATTTT.